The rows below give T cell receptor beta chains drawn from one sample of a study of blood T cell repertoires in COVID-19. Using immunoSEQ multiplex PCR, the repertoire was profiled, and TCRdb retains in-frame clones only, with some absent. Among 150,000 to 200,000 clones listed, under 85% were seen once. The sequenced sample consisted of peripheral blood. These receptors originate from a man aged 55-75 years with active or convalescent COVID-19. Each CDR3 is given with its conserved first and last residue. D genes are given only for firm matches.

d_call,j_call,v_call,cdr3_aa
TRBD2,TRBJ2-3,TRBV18,CASRAGVADTQYF
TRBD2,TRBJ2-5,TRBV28,CASSILAGETQYF
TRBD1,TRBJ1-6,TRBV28,CASPRPRDRVSRASPLHF
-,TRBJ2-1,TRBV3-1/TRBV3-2,CASSQEKAGWNNEQFF
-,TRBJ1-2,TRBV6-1,CASSEDRDLSGYTF
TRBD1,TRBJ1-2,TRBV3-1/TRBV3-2,CASSQDSGQGNGYTF
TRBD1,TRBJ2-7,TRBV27,CASSTFRQGSEQYF
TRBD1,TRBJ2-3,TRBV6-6,CASSTGGADTQYF
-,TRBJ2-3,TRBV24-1,CATSVFNRDMTDTQYF
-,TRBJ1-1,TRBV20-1,CSARQNTEAFF
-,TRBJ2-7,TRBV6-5,CASSYTRQVYEQYF
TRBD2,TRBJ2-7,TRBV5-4,CASSGPGTSLSDEQYF
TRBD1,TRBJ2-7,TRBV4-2,CASSQENRGNYEQYF
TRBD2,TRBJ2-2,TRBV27,CASSPLGLAGLTGELFF
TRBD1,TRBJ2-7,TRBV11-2,CASSLPGQVFEQYF
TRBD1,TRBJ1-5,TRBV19,CASLRPTGTGFNQPQHF
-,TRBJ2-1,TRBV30,CARSSDSGYNEQFF
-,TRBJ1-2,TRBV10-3,CAISGTVTPEGSDGYTF
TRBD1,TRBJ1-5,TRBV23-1,CASSQVGDRGVSNQPQHF
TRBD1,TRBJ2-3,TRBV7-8,CASSIRTGRTDTQYF
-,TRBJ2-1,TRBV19,CASSMGSRSYNEQFF
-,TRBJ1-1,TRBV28,CASSLTGGLRAFF
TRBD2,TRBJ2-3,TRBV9,CASSPGTSGKGADTQYF
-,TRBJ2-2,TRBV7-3,CASSEVDTRRGGELFF
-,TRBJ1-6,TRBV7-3,CASSQVYNSPLHF
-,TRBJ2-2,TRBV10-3,CAISEFVDRTGELFF
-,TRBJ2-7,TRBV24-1,CATSSGYEQYF
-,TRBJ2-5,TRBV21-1,CASEAGFGGTQYF
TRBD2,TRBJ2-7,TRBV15,CATTPGLAGVEQYF
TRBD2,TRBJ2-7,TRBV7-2,CASSFSSGRHEQYF
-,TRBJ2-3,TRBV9,CASSVAPGGATDTQYF
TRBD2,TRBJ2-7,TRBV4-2,CASSQALAGGPNEQYF
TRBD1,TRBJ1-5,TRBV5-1,CASSWTGDQPQHF
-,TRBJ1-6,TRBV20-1,CSASSGGGSPLHF
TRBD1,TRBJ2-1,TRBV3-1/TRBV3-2,CASSRPDRVHEQFF
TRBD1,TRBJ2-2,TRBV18,CASSPPGFWTGDTGELFF
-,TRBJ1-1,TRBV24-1,CATSGGVMNTEAFF
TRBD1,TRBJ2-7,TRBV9,CASSEDRGSSYEQYF
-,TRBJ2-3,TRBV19,CASSLEQGTSSTDTQYF
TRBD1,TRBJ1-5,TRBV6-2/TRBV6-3,CASSSIGTGGAGSNQPQHF
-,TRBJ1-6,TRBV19,CASSIDMAPDSPLHF
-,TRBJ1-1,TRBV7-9,CASSLARENTEAFF
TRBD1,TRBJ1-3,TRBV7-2,CASSSDRVNTIYF
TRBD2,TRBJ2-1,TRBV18,CASSPLAGVSYNEQFF
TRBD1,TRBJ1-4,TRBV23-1,CASSQSDRGREKLFF
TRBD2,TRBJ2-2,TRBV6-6,CASSPSGGNTGELFF
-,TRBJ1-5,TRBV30,CAWSVSRGSGQPQHF
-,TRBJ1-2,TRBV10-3,CAISEIGLRGHYGYTF
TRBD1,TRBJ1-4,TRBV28,CASSSPQGATEKLFF
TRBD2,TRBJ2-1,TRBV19,CASSTGGGNEQFF
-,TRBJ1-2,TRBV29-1,CSVTGAGYTF
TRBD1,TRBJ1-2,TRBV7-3,CASSFGRGQGYTF
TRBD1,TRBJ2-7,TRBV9,CASSRQGAMAYEQYF
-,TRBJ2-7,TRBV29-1,CSVAWTLNSYEQYF